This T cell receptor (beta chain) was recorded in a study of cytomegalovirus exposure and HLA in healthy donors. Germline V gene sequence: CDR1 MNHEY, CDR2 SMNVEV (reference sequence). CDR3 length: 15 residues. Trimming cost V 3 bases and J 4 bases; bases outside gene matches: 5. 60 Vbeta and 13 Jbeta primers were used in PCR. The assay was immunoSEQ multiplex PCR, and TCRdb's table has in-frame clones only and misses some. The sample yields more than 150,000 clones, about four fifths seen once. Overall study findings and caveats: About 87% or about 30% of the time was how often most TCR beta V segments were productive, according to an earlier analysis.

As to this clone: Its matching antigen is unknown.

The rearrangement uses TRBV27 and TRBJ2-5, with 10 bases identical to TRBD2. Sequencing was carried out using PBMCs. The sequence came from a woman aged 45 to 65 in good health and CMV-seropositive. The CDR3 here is CASSFSSGGLETQYF. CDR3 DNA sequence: TGTGCCAGCAGTTTTTCTAGCGGGGGTTTAGAGACCCAGTACTTC.